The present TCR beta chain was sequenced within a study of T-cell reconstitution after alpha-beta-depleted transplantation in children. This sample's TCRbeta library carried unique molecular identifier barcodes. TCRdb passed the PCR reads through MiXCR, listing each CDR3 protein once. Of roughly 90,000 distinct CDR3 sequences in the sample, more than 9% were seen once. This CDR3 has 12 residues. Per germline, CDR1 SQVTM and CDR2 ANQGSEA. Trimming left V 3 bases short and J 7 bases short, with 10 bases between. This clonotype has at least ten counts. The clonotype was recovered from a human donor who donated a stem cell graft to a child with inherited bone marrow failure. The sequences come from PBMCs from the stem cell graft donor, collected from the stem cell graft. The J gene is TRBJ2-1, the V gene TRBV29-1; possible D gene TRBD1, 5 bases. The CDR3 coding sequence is TGCAGCGTTGACGAAGACAGAAATGAGCAGTTCTTC. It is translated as CSVDEDRNEQFF.